The rows below give T cell receptor beta chains drawn from one sample of a study of CD8 T cells in Susac syndrome. TCRdb used MiXCR to reprocess the immunoSEQ multiplex PCR reads, holding one entry per CDR3 protein. This sample has about 150,000 distinct CDR3 sequences, with 85% to 95% found just once. Source material: CD8+ T cells from PBMCs. The source is a human donor with multiple sclerosis. The CDR3 runs from the conserved cysteine through the conserved F or W. Clone size is not always given. Where it is, it says once, few, many or a class for expanded clones.

TRBV28	few	TRBJ2-1	CASSLGSEQFF
TRBV6-6	NA	TRBJ2-7	CASTPSGTLYEQYF
TRBV12-5	NA	TRBJ2-7	CASGWDRTEQYF
TRBV30	NA	TRBJ2-2	CAWYNTGELFF
TRBV9	NA	TRBJ2-2	CASSPFGPELFF
TRBV23-1	once	TRBJ1-6	CRPSSPLHF
TRBV7-9	NA	TRBJ2-1	CASSPQLSSYNEQFF
TRBV13	NA	TRBJ2-7	CASSLPTTGKYEQYF
TRBV7-8	NA	TRBJ1-1	CASSSGPPNTEAFF
TRBV4-1	NA	TRBJ2-1	CASSQGTIGEQFF
TRBV27	NA	TRBJ1-5	CASSLSIGGPQHF
TRBV11-2	NA	TRBJ1-5	CASSSGPHQPQHF
TRBV28	NA	TRBJ2-3	CASSLEISSAQYF
TRBV20-1	NA	TRBJ2-7	CSAPLSRGALYEQYF
TRBV7-9	NA	TRBJ1-5	CASSSAGSQPQHF
TRBV9	NA	TRBJ1-6	CASSVVGGSPLHF
TRBV20-1	NA	TRBJ2-7	CSARDEGVSSYEQYF
TRBV27	NA	TRBJ1-5	CASSLKGQPQHF
TRBV6-5	NA	TRBJ1-6	CASSYSIPDGENSPLHF
TRBV27	once	TRBJ2-1	CASSAGDEQFF
TRBV4-1	once	TRBJ2-7	CASSVPGGTYEQYF
TRBV30	NA	TRBJ2-6	CAWSPTDRVAGANVLTF
TRBV5-6	few	TRBJ2-5	CASSPNQETQYF
TRBV27	NA	TRBJ1-2	CASTDSPKNYGYTF
TRBV5-4	NA	TRBJ2-3	CASSFSGGAEDTQYF
TRBV7-9	NA	TRBJ2-1	CASSLGTGQYNEQFF
TRBV12-3/TRBV12-4	NA	TRBJ1-2	CASSLTGTVYGYTF
TRBV9	NA	TRBJ2-3	CATSPNTDTQYF
TRBV29-1	NA	TRBJ2-7	CSVLIPPRFHEQYF
TRBV30	once	TRBJ1-6	CAWRTGYNSPLHF
TRBV5-5	NA	TRBJ2-3	CASSSQEPTDTQYF
TRBV5-1	NA	TRBJ2-1	CASSGLAGGYNEQFF
TRBV6-1	NA	TRBJ1-6	CASSPTELQGRASPLHF
TRBV6-2/TRBV6-3	NA	TRBJ2-7	CASSSLGRENEQYF
TRBV5-1	NA	TRBJ2-5	CASSLSSPRPSQETQYF
TRBV27	NA	TRBJ1-2	CASSPRRGVNYGYTF
TRBV30	NA	TRBJ2-1	CASQDRGSYNEQFF
TRBV4-1	once	TRBJ1-2	CASSERTGNAYGYTF
TRBV29-1	NA	TRBJ1-2	CSVAGDGYTF
TRBV2	NA	TRBJ2-7	CASSEWQGPNYEQYF
TRBV7-9	NA	TRBJ1-4	CASSFQGYEKLFF
TRBV9	NA	TRBJ1-2	CASSSGTGSGYTF
TRBV6-2/TRBV6-3	NA	TRBJ2-7	CASSPGGARSYEQYF
TRBV20-1	NA	TRBJ2-7	CSARRMGGSSYEQYF
TRBV9	NA	TRBJ1-4	CASSVGGLGEKLFF
TRBV7-8	NA	TRBJ2-3	CASWTGGTDTQYF
TRBV27	NA	TRBJ2-4	CASSSGTAKNIQYF
TRBV2	NA	TRBJ2-3	CASRGSDTQYF
TRBV9	NA	TRBJ1-5	CASSPDSNNQPQHF
TRBV12-3/TRBV12-4	NA	TRBJ1-2	CASSLVLLTDGYTF
TRBV7-9	NA	TRBJ1-2	CASSSSLGRNYGYTF
TRBV27	NA	TRBJ2-5	CASSLKGLGRGTQYF
TRBV9	once	TRBJ2-1	CASSVTRGTNEQFF
TRBV30	NA	TRBJ1-1	CAWSRSVINTEAFF